Given below is one TCR beta chain in context. Libraries were prepared by immunoSEQ multiplex PCR; TCRdb keeps only in-frame clonotypes and omits some of them. Among about 220,000 clones listed, about 94% were seen once. This sample was included in a study of control samples from healthy donors and cancer patients. From germline, CDR1 is MNHEY and CDR2 SVGAGI. With V trimmed by 2 bases and J by 2 bases, 6 bases remained unmatched. The CDR3 has 16 residues. Sequenced material: blood. The chain combines TRBV6-5 with TRBJ1-3, with 7 bases fitting TRBD1. The sequence was obtained from a man aged 50-60 years in good health. The CDR3 region is CASSYPLTGTGNTIYF. The CDR3 bases are TGTGCCAGCAGTTACCCCTTGACAGGGACTGGAAACACCATATATTTT.